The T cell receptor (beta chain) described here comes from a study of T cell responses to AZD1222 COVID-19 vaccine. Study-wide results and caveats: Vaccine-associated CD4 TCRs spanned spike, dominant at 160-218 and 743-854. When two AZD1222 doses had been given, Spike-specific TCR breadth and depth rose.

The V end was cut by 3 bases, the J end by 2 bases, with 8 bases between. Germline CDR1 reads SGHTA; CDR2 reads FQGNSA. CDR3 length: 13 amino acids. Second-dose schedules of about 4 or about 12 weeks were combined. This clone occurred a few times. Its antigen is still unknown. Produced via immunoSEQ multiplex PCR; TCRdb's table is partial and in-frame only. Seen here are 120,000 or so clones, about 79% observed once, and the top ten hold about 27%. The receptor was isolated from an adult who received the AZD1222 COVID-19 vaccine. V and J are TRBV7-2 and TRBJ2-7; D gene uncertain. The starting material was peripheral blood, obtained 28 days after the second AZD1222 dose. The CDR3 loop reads CASSLVNPYEQYF. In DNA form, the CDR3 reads TGTGCCAGCAGCTTGGTAAACCCCTACGAGCAGTACTTC.